A single sample is the source of the 5 T cell receptor beta chains below, sequenced in a study of blood T cell repertoires in COVID-19. TCRdb's copy holds only in-frame clones and misses some; the assay was immunoSEQ multiplex PCR. This table has 25,000 to 35,000 clones, approximately 80% appearing once. Sequences were obtained from peripheral blood. The receptors come from a woman older than 75 with acute or convalescent COVID-19.

This rearrangement joins TRBV28 to TRBJ1-4; 7 bases map to TRBD1. The CDR3 consists of 14 residues. Germline V lookup: CDR1 MDHEN, CDR2 SYDVKM. With V trimmed by 5 bases and J by 8 bases, 8 bases remained unmatched. The chain's CDR3 is CASSPGQSGEKLFF. The CDR3 DNA sequence: TGTGCCAGCAGTCCGGGACAGAGCGGGGAAAAACTGTTTTTT.

The chain uses TRBV7-9 and TRBJ2-5; weak D call: TRBD2 (7 bases). V was pared by 5 bases and J by 5 bases, with 12 bases between. Germline CDR1 and CDR2: SEHNR and FQNEAQ (reference sequence). The CDR3 has 13 residues. CDR3: CASSAQGGETQYF. CDR3 sequence (DNA): TGTGCCAGCAGCGCACAGGGAGGGGAGACCCAGTACTTC.

Here the CDR3 DNA reads TGTGCCAGCAGTTTTGCCCTGGACAGGAGTGAATTCTATGGCTACACCTTC. Protein sequence: CASSFALDRSEFYGYTF. The J gene is TRBJ1-2, the V gene TRBV27; 7 positions match TRBD1. Germline assignment: CDR1 MNHEY and CDR2 SMNVEV (reference sequence). The CDR3 is made up of 17 amino acids. J lost 4 bases, V lost 3 bases, and 14 bases had no gene match.

The chain couples TRBV10-3 to TRBJ1-2; tentatively, D is TRBD1 (6 bases). The CDR3 is 13 residues long. Per germline, CDR1 ENHRY and CDR2 SYGVKD. V lost 8 bases and J lost 4, with 14 bases in between. The CDR3 region has the DNA TGTGCCATCGAGAACAGGGACGCCTATGGCTACACCTTC. Its protein product is CAIENRDAYGYTF.

The rearrangement uses TRBV3-1 (or the pseudogene TRBV3-2) and TRBJ2-1; 7 bases map to TRBD2. The CDR3 covers 16 residues. Germline CDR1 and CDR2: LGHDT and YNNKEL (reference sequence). V gave up 0 bases and J gave up 5 bases; unmatched junction bases: 7. As DNA, the CDR3 is TGTGCCAGCAGCCAAGATCTTAGCGGGCCCAACAATGAGCAGTTCTTC. Translated, it gives CASSQDLSGPNNEQFF.